Listed here are 27 T cell receptor beta chains from one sample, sequenced in a study of T cells in Graves' hyperthyroidism and ophthalmopathy (dated by TCRdb to 2018 to 2020). Library construction relied on multiplex PCR. Instrument used: Illumina HiSeq 2000. The TCR beta CDR3 regions were amplified from RNA transcripts. The first round of RT-PCR for the TCR CDR3 was performed with the HTBI primer set and the Qiagen OneStep RT-PCR kit. TCRdb took the public reads, trimmed them with fastp at Q25, ran MiXCR for clone calling and kept in-frame beta chains. For every CDR3 protein sequence, its rows merge into one entry that carries the most common genes and DNA. This sample comprises some 600,000 distinct CDR3 sequences, roughly 14% of them detected only once. The ten most abundant clones make up roughly 5.7% of the sample. Sequencing was performed on blood. The receptor source for this set is a woman aged 30 to 39 with Graves' hyperthyroidism that later progressed to Graves' ophthalmopathy.

This CDR3 is CASSLNGAYEQYF. CDR3 DNA sequence: TGCGCCAGCAGCTTGAATGGGGCCTACGAGCAGTACTTC. The V and J genes are TRBV5-1 and TRBJ2-7; D remains ambiguous. Germline CDR1 SGHRS, CDR2 YFSETQ. The CDR3 contains 13 residues. The V and J ends lost 1 base and 2 bases respectively, with 7 bases between them.

This clonotype showed up many times. This chain connects TRBV7-2 to TRBJ2-1, with TRBD2 identical over 10 bases. Trimming at V came to 5 bases and at J to 0 bases, leaving 7 bases not matched to a gene. Germline V gives CDR1 SGHTA, CDR2 FQGNSA. The CDR3 runs 17 residues. CDR3 sequence reads: CASSVRTSGYSYNEQFF. CDR3 sequence (DNA): TGTGCCAGCAGCGTCCGGACTAGCGGTTACTCCTACAATGAGCAGTTCTTC.

The sample holds many counts of this clonotype. The V call is TRBV7-9, the J call TRBJ1-6; no clear D gene. The CDR3 extends over 14 amino acids. V was pared by 3 bases and J by 7 bases, with 10 bases between. The germline V gene encodes CDR1 SEHNR and CDR2 FQNEAQ (reference sequence). The CDR3, as DNA: TGTGCCAGCAGCTTCGTTCAGGCGAATTCACCCCTCCACTTT. Translating it yields CASSFVQANSPLHF. The full variable domain, in which reference TRBV7-9 and TRBJ1-6 provide the parts outside the CDR3, is DTGVSQNPRHKITKRGQNVTFRCDPISEHNRLYWYRQTLGQGPEFLTYFQNEAQLEKSRLLSDRFSAERPKGSFSTLEIQRTEQGDSAMYLCASSFVQANSPLHFGNGTRLTVT.

Only a few counts were recorded for this clonotype. V gene TRBV6-4 combines with J gene TRBJ1-2, with no clear D. This CDR3 is 16 amino acids long. V lost 6 bases to trimming and J lost 1 base, with 18 bases between them. Germline V lookup: CDR1 MRHNA, CDR2 SNTAGT. CDR3 bases: TGTGCCAGCAGCAAGGGAACGCTAGCCTTTAACTATGGCTACACCTTC. This encodes CASSKGTLAFNYGYTF.

This chain connects TRBV7-6 to TRBJ2-1; D is unclear. The V and J ends lost 2 bases and 5 bases respectively, with 19 bases between them. Germline V gives CDR1 SGHVS, CDR2 FNYEAQ. The CDR3 consists of 17 residues. The CDR3 loop reads CASSLSKVATQHNEQFF. In DNA, the CDR3 is TGTGCCAGCAGCTTATCGAAAGTAGCCACACAGCACAATGAGCAGTTCTTC.

This clonotype appeared many times. The chain has TRBV27 and TRBJ2-1; no clear D gene. V dropped 1 base and J dropped 4 bases, with 8 bases sitting between them. Germline CDR1 reads MNHEY; CDR2 reads SMNVEV (reference sequence). The CDR3 runs to 14 residues. CDR3 sequence (DNA): TGTGCCAGCAGTTTATATAACGGGTACAATGAGCAGTTCTTC. Amino acid sequence: CASSLYNGYNEQFF.

This clonotype occurred a few times. The chain is built from TRBV7-9 and TRBJ1-1; TRBD1 agrees at 8 bases. The CDR3 covers 19 residues. The germline CDR1 and CDR2 sequences are SEHNR and FQNEAQ (reference sequence). Germline trimming cut 2 bases from V and 0 bases from J; bases unmatched to any gene: 14. CDR3 coding DNA: TGTGCCAGCAGCTTACCGCGCCGCCGGGACAGGCGGTTGAACACTGAAGCTTTCTTT. Protein product: CASSLPRRRDRRLNTEAFF.

This clonotype was counted ten times or more. The CDR3 region is CASSSAQGARNSPLHF. The CDR3 coding sequence is TGTGCCAGCAGTTCCGCCCAGGGGGCGCGGAATTCACCCCTCCACTTT. The chain is built from TRBV12-3 or TRBV12-4 and TRBJ1-6; 8 bases map to TRBD1. V lost 4 bases to trimming and J lost 7 bases; unmatched junction nucleotides: 9. This CDR3 comprises 16 residues.

This clonotype was seen at least ten times. The V call is TRBV28, the J call TRBJ1-2; 7 nucleotides match TRBD1. V shed 6 bases and J 7 bases; nucleotides not matched to a gene: 14. This CDR3 has 15 residues. Germline assignment: CDR1 MDHEN and CDR2 SYDVKM. The CDR3 loop reads CASSPPGGGLGGYTF. The CDR3 DNA reads TGTGCCAGCAGCCCTCCAGGGGGAGGGTTGGGTGGCTACACCTTC.

This clonotype was seen a few times. The CDR3 loop reads CAIMIDREGNYGYTF. CDR3 DNA sequence: TGTGCCATCATGATAGACAGGGAGGGGAACTATGGCTACACCTTC. This sequence joins TRBV10-3 and TRBJ1-2; TRBD1 aligns across 7 bases. The germline gives CDR1 ENHRY, CDR2 SYGVKD. The CDR3 extends over 15 amino acids. With 7 bases clipped from V and 2 bases from J, the junction kept 10 bases outside the gene matches.

Note on this clonotype: Just one base apart from a much larger clone, this may be a read error. The genes are TRBV28 and TRBJ2-7; D might be TRBD1 (6 bases). The CDR3 sequence is 14 residues long. Germline CDR1 and CDR2: MDHEN and SYDVKM. The ends were cut back, 4 bases at V and 5 bases at J, with 15 bases in the middle. The CDR3, as DNA: TGTGCCAGCAGTTCTAGGGATTGGGGGCACGAGCAGTACTTC. Translating it yields CASSSRDWGHEQYF. Full variable domain (outside the CDR3, taken from reference TRBV28 and TRBJ2-7): DVKVTQSSRYLVKRTGEKVFLECVQDMDHENMFWYRQDPGLGLRLIYFSYDVKMKEKGDIPEGYSVSREKKERFSLILESASTNQTSMYLCASSSRDWGHEQYFGPGTRLTVT.

Many counts were recorded for this clonotype. The CDR3 DNA reads TGTGCCAGCAGTGACGACAGGGGTGGCTACAATGAGCAGTTCTTC. This sequence encodes CASSDDRGGYNEQFF. The gene calls are TRBV2 and TRBJ2-1, with TRBD1 identical over 8 bases. V shed 3 bases, J shed 3 bases, and the junction held 4 bases outside the gene matches. The length of the CDR3 is 15 residues. Germline CDR1 is SNHLY and CDR2 is FYNNEI.

This clonotype was found many times. V gene TRBV28 combines with J gene TRBJ2-7; 10 bases agree with TRBD1. Germline V CDR1 and CDR2: MDHEN, SYDVKM. This CDR3 region has 16 residues. After removal of 4 bases from V and 1 base from J, the junction contained 7 bases not matched to a gene. The CDR3 region is CASSSLGQGKSYEQYF. CDR3 in DNA: TGTGCCAGCAGTTCTTTGGGACAGGGGAAATCCTACGAGCAGTACTTC.

The chain recombines TRBV5-1 with TRBJ2-3; D is perhaps TRBD2 (6 bases). Trimming stripped 4 bases from V and 0 bases from J, with 9 bases between. Germline CDR1 SGHRS, CDR2 YFSETQ. There are 14 residues in the CDR3. The CDR3: CASSTAGSTDTQYF. The CDR3 coding sequence is TGCGCCAGCAGCACGGCGGGGAGCACAGATACGCAGTATTTT.

V and J are TRBV5-6 and TRBJ2-6; no clear D. The CDR3 totals 17 residues. CDR1 is SGHDT, CDR2 YYEEEE, per germline. Between the trimmed V and J ends, which lost 6 bases and 0 bases, there was a span of 16 bases. The CDR3 DNA sequence: TGTGCCAGCATGGCGAAGTCATGGCACTCTGGGGCCAACGTCCTGACTTTC. Its translation is CASMAKSWHSGANVLTF.

This clonotype was observed a few times. This sequence joins TRBV19 and TRBJ1-5, with a tentative D call TRBD1 (5 bases). With 3 bases removed from V and 9 bases from J, the gap between germline ends came to 9 bases. Looked up from germline, CDR1 is LNHDA and CDR2 is SQIVND (reference sequence). The length of the CDR3 is 12 residues. The CDR3 sequence: CASSIGGGPQHF. The CDR3 DNA sequence: TGTGCCAGTAGTATCGGGGGTGGGCCCCAGCATTTT.

This clonotype has ten or more counts. The V call is TRBV27, the J call TRBJ1-2; unclear D gene. CDR1 and CDR2 from the germline V gene are MNHEY and SMNVEV (reference sequence). Trimming left V 6 bases short and J 5 bases short, with 19 bases between. The CDR3 has 15 residues. The CDR3 loop is CASSPSRTGDYGYTF. CDR3 nucleotides: TGTGCCAGCAGCCCTAGCCGGACCGGCGATTATGGCTACACCTTC.

This clonotype occurred many times. The chain has TRBV11-1 and TRBJ2-2, with 7 bases identical to TRBD2. Germline assignment: CDR1 SGHAT and CDR2 FQDESV (reference sequence). This CDR3 region has 15 residues. The trim removed 6 bases at V and 4 bases at J, leaving 8 bases unmatched. The CDR3, as DNA: TGTGCCAGCAGGGACGGGCCGGGGGGCACCGGGGAGCTGTTTTTT. It encodes CASRDGPGGTGELFF.

The V and J genes are TRBV20-1 and TRBJ1-1, with D possibly TRBD1 on 6 matching bases. Germline V gene data show CDR1 as DFQATT and CDR2 as SNEGSKA (reference sequence). CDR3 length: 13 amino acids. V gave up 3 bases and J gave up 1 base, with 9 bases separating them. Written as DNA, the CDR3 is TGCAGTGCTAGCGGGGGGGCGAACACTGAAGCTTTCTTT. As protein: CSASGGANTEAFF.

This clonotype was seen repeatedly, ten times or more. The chain couples TRBV7-2 to TRBJ2-3; TRBD2 agrees at 7 bases. CDR1 and CDR2 from the germline V gene are SGHTA and FQGNSA. The CDR3 sequence is 14 residues long. The junction had 11 bases not matched to a gene; V was cut back by 5 bases and J by 9 bases. The CDR3 reads CASSKPSGGPTQYF. The CDR3 DNA reads as TGTGCCAGCAGCAAACCTAGCGGTGGGCCAACGCAGTATTTT.

This clonotype was recorded at least ten times. This chain uses TRBV28 with TRBJ2-1; D tentatively fits TRBD1 or TRBD2 (5 bases each). Trimming removed 6 bases at V and 6 bases at J, with 12 bases between. The CDR3 covers 13 residues. The germline V gene encodes CDR1 MDHEN and CDR2 SYDVKM. The CDR3 region is CASRARAGNEQFF. The CDR3 DNA follows: TGTGCCAGCAGAGCCAGGGCGGGCAATGAGCAGTTCTTC.

The chain recombines TRBV20-1 with TRBJ1-3; tentatively, D is TRBD1 (5 bases). The CDR3 loop spans 15 amino acids. The ends were cut back, 6 bases at V and 4 bases at J, with 19 bases in the middle. In germline, CDR1 is DFQATT, CDR2 SNEGSKA (reference sequence). CDR3 nucleotides: TGCAGTGCCCAACACACGGGGGGAATCGGAAACACCATATATTTT. It specifies CSAQHTGGIGNTIYF.

In this sample, this clonotype turned up a few times. V gene TRBV10-3 combines with J gene TRBJ1-6, with D tentatively TRBD1 (5 bases). Germline values: CDR1 ENHRY, CDR2 SYGVKD. This CDR3 has 15 residues. Trimming stripped 3 bases from V and 9 bases from J, with 15 bases between. For the CDR3, the DNA is TGTGCCATCAGTGAATACGAGCCTAGGGGTTCACCCCTCCACTTT. Encoded protein: CAISEYEPRGSPLHF.

Only a few counts were recorded for this clonotype. J is TRBJ2-5 and V is TRBV5-1; TRBD1 might be the D (6 bases). The CDR3 has 16 residues. V was cut by 0 bases and J by 0 bases, with 12 bases left in between. The germline V gene has CDR1 SGHRS and CDR2 YFSETQ. DNA of the CDR3: TGCGCCAGCAGCTTGGTGACCGGGACATACCAAGAGACCCAGTACTTC. Protein sequence: CASSLVTGTYQETQYF.

Remarks on this clonotype: Possible read error: a much larger clone is one base away. This chain joins TRBV28 and TRBJ2-3; 10 bases line up with TRBD2. V was clipped by 4 bases and J by 2 bases; unmatched bases: 15. The CDR3 consists of 19 residues. The germline CDR1 and CDR2 sequences are MDHEN and SYDVKM. The CDR3 DNA reads TGTGCCAGCAGTTCCGTTGTAGCGGGAGGTCCAGGGGACACAGATACGCAGTATTTT. Residues: CASSSVVAGGPGDTDTQYF. Drawing the rest from reference TRBV28 and TRBJ2-3, the complete variable domain is DVKVTQSSRYLVKRTGEKVFLECVQDMDHENMFWYRQDPGLGLRLIYFSYDVKMKEKGDIPEGYSVSREKKERFSLILESASTNQTSMYLCASSSVVAGGPGDTDTQYFGPGTRLTVL.

This clonotype showed up many times. The genes are TRBV11-2 and TRBJ2-7, with D possibly being TRBD1 or TRBD2 (5 bases each). Trimming took 1 base from V and 5 from J, leaving 15 bases between them. CDR3 length: 15 amino acids. Germline-derived CDR1 and CDR2 are SGHAT and FQNNGV. CDR3 sequence reads: CASSLAPGPKNEQYF. The DNA of the CDR3 is TGTGCCAGCAGCTTAGCCCCGGGACCCAAGAACGAGCAGTACTTC.

A few counts support this clonotype. The V and J genes are TRBV6-1 and TRBJ2-2, with 8 bases fitting TRBD2. V was pared by 4 bases and J by 4 bases, with 11 bases of the junction left unmatched. Germline CDR1 MNHNS, CDR2 SASEGT. The CDR3 loop spans 17 amino acids. This chain's CDR3 is CASSALLAEVGTGELFF. CDR3 nucleotide sequence: TGTGCCAGCAGTGCCTTACTAGCGGAGGTGGGCACCGGGGAGCTGTTTTTT.